The clone carrying this TCR beta chain was seen a single time. The antigen is undetermined. The sample is drawn from a study of T cell repertoires in cytomegalovirus infection. Germline V CDR1 and CDR2: LGHNA, YSLEER. This CDR3 has 16 amino acids. Unmatched junction bases numbered 10, after V lost 4 bases and J lost 7 bases. A single record per CDR3 protein comes from TCRdb applying MiXCR to the reads. This table holds nearly 700,000 distinct CDR3 sequences, about 33% found once. The source was cultured PBMCs, collected from culture after CMV antigen stimulation. This clonotype originated in a human donor in good health (CMV status not recorded). Some clones in this sample may be carry-over from other donors' samples. V is TRBV4-3 and J is TRBJ2-1; 10 nucleotides line up with TRBD1. CDR3 bases: TGCGCCAGCAGCCGGGGACGACAGGGGGCGGCGAATGAGCAGTTCTTC. It is translated as CASSRGRQGAANEQFF.